Listed here are 3 T cell receptor beta chains from one sample, sequenced in a study of read filtering for tumor transcriptome and immune sequencing. The library was built from around 380 ng RNA with molecular barcoded adaptors for alpha/delta and beta/gamma chains. TCRdb analysed the reads with MiXCR anew, one entry per CDR3 protein. The table has more than 100,000 distinct CDR3 sequences, 10% to 15% seen once; the top ten hold about 10%. The sample consisted of a population of CD138-negative cells sorted from bone marrow. Receptors were obtained from a donor at least 40 years old with multiple myeloma.

This clonotype was found many times. The V and J genes are TRBV5-1 and TRBJ2-6; TRBD1 agrees at 9 bases. After removal of 7 bases from V and 0 bases from J, the junction contained 11 bases not matched to a gene. Germline CDR1 is SGHRS and CDR2 is YFSETQ. This CDR3 contains 18 residues. The CDR3 is CASENRDRDRSGANVLTF. CDR3 in DNA: TGCGCCAGCGAAAACCGGGACAGGGATCGCTCTGGGGCCAACGTCCTGACTTTC.

Concerning this clonotype: This may be a read error: a much more frequent sequence differs by one nucleotide. This rearrangement joins TRBV28 to TRBJ2-7; TRBD2 matches 9 bases. Germline lookup yields CDR1 MDHEN and CDR2 SYDVKM. V lost 3 bases and J lost 7; bases outside the gene matches: 10. The length of the CDR3 is 15 residues. The CDR3 coding sequence is TGTGCCAGCAGTTTCTTAGCGGGAGAGTATAGGGAGCAGTACTTC. Translated: CASSFLAGEYREQYF. Complete variable domain (other parts from reference TRBV28 and TRBJ2-7): DVKVTQSSRYLVKRTGEKVFLECVQDMDHENMFWYRQDPGLGLRLIYFSYDVKMKEKGDIPEGYSVSREKKERFSLILESASTNQTSMYLCASSFLAGEYREQYFGPGTRLTVT.

A word on this clonotype: Since a much larger clone is just one base distant, this may be a read error. The rearrangement uses TRBV18 and TRBJ2-6; unclear D gene. CDR3 length: 14 amino acids. The germline gives CDR1 KGHSH, CDR2 LQKENI. The ends were cut back, 8 bases at V and 0 bases at J, with 8 bases in the middle. The CDR3 DNA is TGTGCCAGCCCGGCCTACTCTGGGGCCAACGTCCTGACTTTC. Encoded protein: CASPAYSGANVLTF.